This T cell receptor (beta chain) was identified during a study of blood T cell repertoires in COVID-19. As for the study in general: Sample material is recorded as cDNA or gDNA derived from T cells, B-cell-depleted T cells, or PBMCs.

Produced via immunoSEQ multiplex PCR; TCRdb's table is partial and in-frame only. The sample shows approximately 330,000 clones, approximately 86% of them seen only once. After removal of 2 bases from V and 2 bases from J, the junction contained 2 bases not matched to a gene. Germline CDR1 is LGHDT and CDR2 is YNNKEL (reference sequence). The CDR3 totals 14 residues. Seattle-derived patients entered the study during active infection and were followed longitudinally. The gene calls are TRBV3-1 (or the pseudogene TRBV3-2) and TRBJ2-7; 8 bases map to TRBD1. The sample was peripheral blood. The source of this sequence is a man aged 30 to 45 with COVID-19, enrolled during active disease. CDR3 in DNA: TGTGCCAGCAGCCAACAGGGGGCGACCTACGAGCAGTACTTC. Residues: CASSQQGATYEQYF.